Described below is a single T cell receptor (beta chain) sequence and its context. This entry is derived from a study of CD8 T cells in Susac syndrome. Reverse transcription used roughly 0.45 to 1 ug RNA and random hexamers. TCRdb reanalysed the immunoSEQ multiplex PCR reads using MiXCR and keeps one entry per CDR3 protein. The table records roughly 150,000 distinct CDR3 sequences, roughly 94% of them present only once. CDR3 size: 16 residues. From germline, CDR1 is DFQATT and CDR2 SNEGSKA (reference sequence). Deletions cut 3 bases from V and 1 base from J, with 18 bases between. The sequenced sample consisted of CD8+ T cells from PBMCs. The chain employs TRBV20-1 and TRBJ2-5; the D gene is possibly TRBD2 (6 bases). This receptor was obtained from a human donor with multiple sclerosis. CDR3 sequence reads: CSARGSAREAQETQYF. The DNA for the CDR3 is TGCAGTGCTAGGGGTTCTGCGAGGGAGGCCCAAGAGACCCAGTACTTC.